Below, 9 T cell receptor beta chains from the same sample are listed, as sequenced in a study of OX40 agonist ivuxolimab in advanced cancers. Here immunoSEQ multiplex PCR was the method, and the copy in TCRdb shows in-frame clones only, minus some. The sample comprises tens of thousands of clones, 85% to 90% of which are singletons, and 6.5% rests with the top ten. The specimen comprised CD4+ or CD8+ T cells sorted from blood, sampled in a trial of the OX40 agonist ivuxolimab. These receptors were taken from an adult with an advanced solid tumor such as melanoma, head and neck, liver or kidney cancer.

This clone has just one count. V and J are TRBV18 and TRBJ2-3; 8 positions agree with TRBD2. This CDR3 is built from 16 residues. V was clipped by 3 bases and J by 4 bases; unmatched bases: 9. The germline V gene has CDR1 KGHSH and CDR2 LQKENI. CDR3 in amino acids: CASSPNRGGGSDTQYF. The CDR3 DNA sequence: TGTGCCAGCTCACCGAATCGGGGGGGCGGGTCAGATACGCAGTATTTT.

For the CDR3, the DNA is TGTGCCAGCGCGCCCGATACTGAAGCTTTCTTT. Translation gives CASAPDTEAFF. The chain uses TRBV2 and TRBJ1-1; no reliable D call. The CDR3 has 11 amino acids. Trimming pared 8 bases from V and 5 bases from J, leaving 9 bases between. Looked up from germline, CDR1 is SNHLY and CDR2 is FYNNEI. Full variable domain (outside the CDR3, taken from reference TRBV2 and TRBJ1-1): EPEVTQTPSHQVTQMGQEVILRCVPISNHLYFYWYRQILGQKVEFLVSFYNNEISEKSEIFDDQFSVERPDGSNFTLKIRSTKLEDSAMYFCASAPDTEAFFGQGTRLTVV.

The chain links TRBV5-4 to TRBJ2-2, with D perhaps TRBD2 (6 bases). Trimming removed 5 bases from V and 1 base from J, with 12 bases in between. Looked up from germline, CDR1 is SGHNT and CDR2 is YYREEE (reference sequence). The CDR3 is made up of 15 amino acids. CDR3: CASSPGLLNTGELFF. The CDR3 DNA sequence: TGTGCCAGCAGTCCGGGACTCCTGAACACCGGGGAGCTGTTTTTT.

The chain couples TRBV15 to TRBJ2-1; 7 nucleotides align to TRBD1. J gave up 4 bases and V 3 bases, and 6 bases lay outside the gene matches. This CDR3 comprises 15 residues. In germline, CDR1 is LNHNV, CDR2 YYDKDF (reference sequence). For the CDR3, the DNA is TGTGCCACCAGCAGGCGAGGGGGCAGGTACAATGAGCAGTTCTTC. As protein: CATSRRGGRYNEQFF.

This chain links TRBV7-9 with TRBJ2-1, with D unresolved. Trimming removed 1 base from V and 8 bases from J, with 6 bases in between. Looked up from germline, CDR1 is SEHNR and CDR2 is FQNEAQ (reference sequence). The CDR3 extends over 12 amino acids. DNA of the CDR3: TGTGCCAGCAGCTTAGTACTGCATGAGCAGTTCTTC. This translates into CASSLVLHEQFF.

The rearrangement uses TRBV9 and TRBJ2-1; D possibly corresponds to TRBD2 (6 bases). The CDR3 runs 17 residues. Germline V gene data show CDR1 as SGDLS and CDR2 as YYNGEE. Trimming shortened V by 0 bases and J by 2 bases, and 15 bases separated the two germline ends. CDR3 region: CASSVGGGGVAYNEQFF. Here the CDR3 DNA reads TGTGCCAGCAGCGTAGGTGGGGGAGGTGTCGCCTACAATGAGCAGTTCTTC.

The chain carries TRBV30 and TRBJ1-2; 12 nucleotides align to TRBD1. Unmatched junction bases numbered 5, after V lost 1 base and J lost 5 bases. Germline assignment: CDR1 GTSNPN and CDR2 SVGIG (reference sequence). This CDR3 contains 15 residues. DNA of the CDR3: TGTGCCTGGAGTGGGGACAGGGGGCTTGGGTATGGCTACACCTTC. This encodes CAWSGDRGLGYGYTF. Looking up the rest from reference TRBV30 and TRBJ1-2 gives the full variable domain: SQTIHQWPATLVQPVGSPLSLECTVEGTSNPNLYWYRQAAGRGLQLLFYSVGIGQISSEVPQNLSASRPQDRQFILSSKKLLLSDSGFYLCAWSGDRGLGYGYTFGSGTRLTVV.

V is TRBV11-3 and J is TRBJ1-1; TRBD1 agrees at 7 bases. The germline gives CDR1 SGHNT, CDR2 YENEEA. J lost 0 bases, V lost 5 bases, and 6 bases had no gene match. The CDR3 spans 15 residues. The CDR3 nucleotides are TGTGCCAGCAGCACACAGGGGCTCCTGAACACTGAAGCTTTCTTT. Translation: CASSTQGLLNTEAFF.

This chain joins TRBV27 and TRBJ1-2; D is ambiguous. V was clipped by 5 bases and J by 7 bases, with 14 bases between them. CDR1 is MNHEY, CDR2 SMNVEV, per germline (reference sequence). The CDR3 contains 13 residues. The CDR3 coding sequence is TGTGCCAGCAGTGAACGGCTTAGAGGTGGCTACACCTTC. This gives the protein CASSERLRGGYTF.